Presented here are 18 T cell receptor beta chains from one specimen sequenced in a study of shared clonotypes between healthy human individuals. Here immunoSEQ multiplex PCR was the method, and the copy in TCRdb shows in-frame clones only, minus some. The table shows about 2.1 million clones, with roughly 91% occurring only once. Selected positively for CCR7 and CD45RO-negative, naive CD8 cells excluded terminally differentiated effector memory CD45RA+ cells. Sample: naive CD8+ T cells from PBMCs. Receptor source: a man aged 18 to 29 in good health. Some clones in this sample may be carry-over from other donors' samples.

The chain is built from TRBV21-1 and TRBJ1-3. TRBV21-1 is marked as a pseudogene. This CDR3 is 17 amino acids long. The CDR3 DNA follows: TGTGCCAGCAGCAAAGGACGGCTTGAGAGCTCTGGAAACACCATATATTTT. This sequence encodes CASSKGRLESSGNTIYF.

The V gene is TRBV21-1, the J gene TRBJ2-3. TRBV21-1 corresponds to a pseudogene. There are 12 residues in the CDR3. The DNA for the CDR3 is TGTGCCAGCAGCGTACGCACAGATACGCAGTATTTT. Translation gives CASSVRTDTQYF.

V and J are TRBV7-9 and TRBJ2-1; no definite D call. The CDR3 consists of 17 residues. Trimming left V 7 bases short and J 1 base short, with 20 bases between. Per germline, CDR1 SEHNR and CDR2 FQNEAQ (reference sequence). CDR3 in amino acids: CASTSSYRGDSYNEQFF. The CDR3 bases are TGTGCCAGCACCTCGTCGTACCGTGGGGATTCCTACAATGAGCAGTTCTTC.

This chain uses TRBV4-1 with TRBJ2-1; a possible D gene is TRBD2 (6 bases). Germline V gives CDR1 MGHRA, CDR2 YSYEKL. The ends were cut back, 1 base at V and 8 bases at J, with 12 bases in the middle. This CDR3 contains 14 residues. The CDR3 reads CASSQGDGSYEQFF. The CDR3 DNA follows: TGCGCCAGCAGCCAAGGGGACGGGAGCTATGAGCAGTTCTTC.

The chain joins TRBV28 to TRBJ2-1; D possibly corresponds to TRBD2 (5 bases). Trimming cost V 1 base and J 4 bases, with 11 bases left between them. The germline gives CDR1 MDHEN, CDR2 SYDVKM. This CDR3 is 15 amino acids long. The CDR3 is CASSLYRDAYNEQFF. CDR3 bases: TGTGCCAGCAGTTTATATCGGGATGCGTACAATGAGCAGTTCTTC.

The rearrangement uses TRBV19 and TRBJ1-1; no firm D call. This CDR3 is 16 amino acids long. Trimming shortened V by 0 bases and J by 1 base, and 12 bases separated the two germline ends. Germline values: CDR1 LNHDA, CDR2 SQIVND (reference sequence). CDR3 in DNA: TGTGCCAGTAGTATAGACAGGCAAGCGGGGAACACTGAAGCTTTCTTT. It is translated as CASSIDRQAGNTEAFF. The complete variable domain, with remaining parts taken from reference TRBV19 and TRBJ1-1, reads DGGITQSPKYLFRKEGQNVTLSCEQNLNHDAMYWYRQDPGQGLRLIYYSQIVNDFQKGDIAEGYSVSREKKESFPLTVTSAQKNPTAFYLCASSIDRQAGNTEAFFGQGTRLTVV.

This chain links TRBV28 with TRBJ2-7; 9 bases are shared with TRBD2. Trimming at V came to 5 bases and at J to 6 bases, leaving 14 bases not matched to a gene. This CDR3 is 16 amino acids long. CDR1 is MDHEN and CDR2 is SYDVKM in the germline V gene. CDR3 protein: CASSPGSALAGVEQYF. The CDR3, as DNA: TGTGCCAGCAGTCCCGGGAGTGCGTTAGCGGGAGTCGAGCAGTACTTC. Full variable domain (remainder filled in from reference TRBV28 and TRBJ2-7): DVKVTQSSRYLVKRTGEKVFLECVQDMDHENMFWYRQDPGLGLRLIYFSYDVKMKEKGDIPEGYSVSREKKERFSLILESASTNQTSMYLCASSPGSALAGVEQYFGPGTRLTVT.

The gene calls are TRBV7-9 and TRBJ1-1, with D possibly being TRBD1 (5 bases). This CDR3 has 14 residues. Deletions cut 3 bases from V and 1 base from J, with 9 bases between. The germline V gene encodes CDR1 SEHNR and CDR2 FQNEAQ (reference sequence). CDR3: CASSFPGKNTEAFF. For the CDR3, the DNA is TGTGCCAGCAGCTTTCCAGGGAAGAACACTGAAGCTTTCTTT.

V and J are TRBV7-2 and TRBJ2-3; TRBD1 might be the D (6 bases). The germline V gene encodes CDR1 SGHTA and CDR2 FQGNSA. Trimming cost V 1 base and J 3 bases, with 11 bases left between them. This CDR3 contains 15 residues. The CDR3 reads CASSLVYRATDTQYF. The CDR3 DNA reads TGTGCCAGCAGCTTAGTGTACAGGGCGACAGATACGCAGTATTTT.

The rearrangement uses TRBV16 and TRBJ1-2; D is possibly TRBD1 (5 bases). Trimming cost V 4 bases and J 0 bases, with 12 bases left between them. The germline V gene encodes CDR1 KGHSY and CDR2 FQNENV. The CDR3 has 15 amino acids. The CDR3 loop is CASSLRDPTNYGYTF. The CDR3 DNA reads TGTGCCAGCAGCCTTCGGGACCCTACTAACTATGGCTACACCTTC.

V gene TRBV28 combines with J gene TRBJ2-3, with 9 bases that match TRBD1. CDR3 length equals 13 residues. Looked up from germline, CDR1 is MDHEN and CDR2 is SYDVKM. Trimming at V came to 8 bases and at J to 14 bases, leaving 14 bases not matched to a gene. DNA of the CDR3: TGTGCCAGCCTCTCCGGGACAGGGTTATTTTGGTATTTT. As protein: CASLSGTGLFWYF.

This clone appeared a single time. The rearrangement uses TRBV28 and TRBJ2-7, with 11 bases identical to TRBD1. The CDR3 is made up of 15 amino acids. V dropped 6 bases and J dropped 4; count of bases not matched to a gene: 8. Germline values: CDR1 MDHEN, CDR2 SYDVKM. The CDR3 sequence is CASRHGQGARYEQYF. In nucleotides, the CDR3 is TGTGCCAGCAGACACGGACAGGGGGCGAGGTACGAGCAGTACTTC.

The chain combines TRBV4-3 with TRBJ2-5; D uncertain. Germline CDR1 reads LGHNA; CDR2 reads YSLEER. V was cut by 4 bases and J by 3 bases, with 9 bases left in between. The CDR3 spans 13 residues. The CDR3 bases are TGCGCCAGCAGCCCGGGCAGTAAAGAGACCCAGTACTTC. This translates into CASSPGSKETQYF.

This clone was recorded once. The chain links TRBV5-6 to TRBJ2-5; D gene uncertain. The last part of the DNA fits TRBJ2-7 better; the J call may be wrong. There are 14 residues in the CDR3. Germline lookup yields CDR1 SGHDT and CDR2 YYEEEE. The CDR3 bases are TGTGCCAGCAGCTTGTCGGGTCCGACATACGAGCAGTACTTC. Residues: CASSLSGPTYEQYF.

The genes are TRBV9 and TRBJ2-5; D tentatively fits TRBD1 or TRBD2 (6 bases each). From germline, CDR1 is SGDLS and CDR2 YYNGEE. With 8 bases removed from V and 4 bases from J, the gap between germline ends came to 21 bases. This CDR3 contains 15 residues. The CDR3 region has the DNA TGTGCCAGTGCCGAAGGGGGGCCGATCGGAGAGACCCAGTACTTC. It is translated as CASAEGGPIGETQYF. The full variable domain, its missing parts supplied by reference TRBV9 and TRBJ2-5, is DSGVTQTPKHLITATGQRVTLRCSPRSGDLSVYWYQQSLDQGLQFLIQYYNGEERAKGNILERFSAQQFPDLHSELNLSSLELGDSALYFCASAEGGPIGETQYFGPGTRLLVL.

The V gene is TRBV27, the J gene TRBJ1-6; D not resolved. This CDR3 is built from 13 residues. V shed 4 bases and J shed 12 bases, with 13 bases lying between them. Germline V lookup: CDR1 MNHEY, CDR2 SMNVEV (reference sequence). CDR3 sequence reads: CASSWSVKGPLHF. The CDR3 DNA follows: TGTGCCAGCAGTTGGTCAGTAAAAGGACCCCTCCACTTT.

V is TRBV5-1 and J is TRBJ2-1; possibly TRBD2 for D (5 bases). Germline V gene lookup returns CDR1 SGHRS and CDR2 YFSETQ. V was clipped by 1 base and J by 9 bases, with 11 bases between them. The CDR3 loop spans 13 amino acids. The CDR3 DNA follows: TGCGCCAGCAGCTTGTACCCGGGGAGTGAGCAGTTCTTC. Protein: CASSLYPGSEQFF.

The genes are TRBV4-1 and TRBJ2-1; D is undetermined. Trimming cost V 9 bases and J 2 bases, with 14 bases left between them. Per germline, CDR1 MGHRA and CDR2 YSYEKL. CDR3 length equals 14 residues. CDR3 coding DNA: TGCGCCAGTTCTCCGGGCGACGCCTACAATGAGCAGTTCTTC. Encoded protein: CASSPGDAYNEQFF.